The clone carrying this T cell receptor (beta chain) occurred many times. A second roughly 6 to 12 cycle PCR used barcoded and J-beta primers. TCRdb re-called the 5' RACE reads through MiXCR, storing one row per CDR3 protein. The sample includes about 630,000 distinct CDR3 sequences, over 20% of them seen just once. This entry is derived from a study of blood T cells in healthy people across ages. Losses at the gene ends were 3 bases for V and 5 bases for J; bases not matched to a gene: 6. The germline gives CDR1 SEHNR, CDR2 FQNEAQ (reference sequence). The CDR3 sequence is 15 residues long. V and J are TRBV7-9 and TRBJ2-5; TRBD2 matches at 10 bases. This clonotype originated in a man aged 65 to 79 in good health. The sample taken for sequencing was blood. The CDR3: CASSFTLAGSETQYF. In nucleotides, the CDR3 is TGTGCCAGCAGCTTTACACTAGCGGGGTCGGAGACCCAGTACTTC.